This T cell receptor beta chain was recorded in a study of identical twins. V was pared by 1 base and J by 5 bases, with 5 bases between. This CDR3 is built from 13 residues. The germline V gene encodes CDR1 LNHNV and CDR2 YYDKDF (reference sequence). It was template switching that added a universal primer site, and there were unique molecular identifiers on the cDNA. TCRdb passed the 5' RACE reads through MiXCR, listing each CDR3 protein once. The sample records 1.5 million to 2 million distinct CDR3 sequences, 32% being singletons. The clonotype comes from a newborn girl in good health. Sequencing used cord blood. This sequence joins TRBV15 and TRBJ1-4, with D unresolved. The DNA for the CDR3 is TGTGCCACCAGCAGAGGTGTAAATGAAAAACTGTTTTTT. It is translated as CATSRGVNEKLFF.